This TCR beta chain is drawn from a study of CD8+CD57+ T cells in acquired aplastic anemia. For this clonotype: Its antigen is still unknown. Its ends do not fully match the called genes, so a read error is possible.

The use of genomic DNA as template underpinned the TCR beta VDJ and CDR3 profiling. Via MiXCR, TCRdb re-called the reads, giving one row per CDR3 protein. The sample holds about 220,000 distinct CDR3 sequences, around 32% seen once. Germline CDR1 is SGDLS and CDR2 is YYNGEE. This CDR3 spans 14 amino acids. Overall study findings and caveats: Found in both controls and patients were twenty-nine CD8+ CDR3 sequences. CD8+ Simpson's diversity showed no significant patient-control difference.

The material sequenced was sorted CD4+, CD8+, or CD8+CD57+ T cells (not recorded which) from PBMCs. The receptor was derived from a human donor in good health, serving as a control. The chain couples TRBV9 to TRBJ1-6; 9 bases line up with TRBD1. The CDR3 sequence is CASSVTGGNSPLRF. CDR3 DNA sequence: TGTGCCAGCAGCGTGACAGGGGGAAATTCACCCCTCCGCTTC.